Presented here are 7 T cell receptor beta chains from one specimen sequenced in a study of blood T cells in healthy people across ages. The use of a sample-barcoded 5' primer and a J-beta primer mix characterized a second PCR of about 6 to 12 cycles. In TCRdb, the 5' RACE reads were re-called with MiXCR into one record per CDR3 protein. The sample records 600,000 to 1,000,000 distinct CDR3 sequences, roughly 25% being singletons. This sample also belongs to another study, concerning T cells of mothers and their children.

The sequenced sample was blood. The receptor set was obtained from a boy between 5 and 17 years old in good health.

This clonotype has just a few counts. The J gene is TRBJ2-5, the V gene TRBV29-1, with 13 bases identical to TRBD2. The J call could be wrong; TRBJ2-7 is a better fit for the DNA end. Germline V gene sequence: CDR1 SQVTM, CDR2 ANQGSEA. The CDR3 sequence is 12 residues long. The CDR3 reads CSGRTSGGEQYF. The CDR3, as DNA: TGCAGCGGAAGGACTAGCGGGGGCGAGCAGTACTTC.

This clonotype has just a few counts. The CDR3 nucleotides are TGTGCCAGCAGCTTAGGAGGAGGGGTCACTGAAGCTTTCTTT. Protein product: CASSLGGGVTEAFF. The chain carries TRBV7-2 and TRBJ1-1; D perhaps matches TRBD1 (5 bases). Germline V gene sequence: CDR1 SGHTA, CDR2 FQGNSA. The V end was cut by 1 base, the J end by 4 bases, with 10 bases between. This CDR3 spans 14 amino acids. Combining the CDR3 with reference TRBV7-2 and TRBJ1-1 gives the whole variable domain GAGVSQSPSNKVTEKGKDVELRCDPISGHTALYWYRQSLGQGLEFLIYFQGNSAPDKSGLPSDRFSAERTGGSVSTLTIQRTQQEDSAVYLCASSLGGGVTEAFFGQGTRLTVV.

The V gene is TRBV20-1, the J gene TRBJ2-1; D perhaps matches TRBD2 (6 bases). CDR3 length equals 15 residues. CDR1 and CDR2 from the germline V gene are DFQATT and SNEGSKA (reference sequence). Trimming cost V 0 bases and J 7 bases, with 16 bases left between them. The CDR3 coding sequence is TGCAGTGCTAGAGATAGTAGCAGGGACTGGAATGAGCAGTTCTTC. Its protein is CSARDSSRDWNEQFF.

This rearrangement joins TRBV7-6 to TRBJ1-4; D uncertain. The germline V gene has CDR1 SGHVS and CDR2 FNYEAQ. V lost 5 bases to trimming and J lost 8 bases, with 21 bases between them. The CDR3 has 16 residues. The CDR3 loop reads CASSPWVGGRREKLFF. CDR3 in DNA: TGTGCCAGCAGCCCTTGGGTGGGAGGCCGACGGGAAAAACTGTTTTTT.

The CDR3 loop is CASSPIGDLQETQYF. CDR3 DNA sequence: TGTGCCAGCAGCCCGATAGGGGACCTCCAAGAGACCCAGTACTTC. The chain has TRBV12-3 or TRBV12-4 and TRBJ2-5; D possibly uses TRBD1 or TRBD2 (5 bases each). The V gene lost 6 bases and the J gene lost 1 base, with 15 bases spanning the gap. The CDR3 runs to 15 residues.

This clonotype was detected only a few times. The V gene is TRBV7-2, the J gene TRBJ2-1, with a tentative D call TRBD2 (7 bases). Per the germline V gene, CDR1 is SGHTA and CDR2 is FQGNSA. The CDR3 has 18 residues. Trimming took 4 bases from V and 0 from J, leaving 19 bases between them. The CDR3 here is CASSSRGLDRSSYNEQFF. The CDR3 region has the DNA TGTGCCAGCAGCTCCCGAGGACTAGACAGGAGCTCCTACAATGAGCAGTTCTTC.

The gene calls are TRBV25-1 and TRBJ1-1; D is possibly TRBD1 (5 bases). V lost 3 bases and J 4 bases, leaving 12 bases between the germline ends. Germline CDR1 and CDR2: MGHDK and SYGVNS. The CDR3 loop spans 14 amino acids. The CDR3 protein is CASSEEGLFTEAFF. The CDR3 DNA reads as TGTGCCAGCAGTGAGGAGGGACTGTTCACTGAAGCTTTCTTT. Complete variable domain (other parts from reference TRBV25-1 and TRBJ1-1): EADIYQTPRYLVIGTGKKITLECSQTMGHDKMYWYQQDPGMELHLIHYSYGVNSTEKGDLSSESTVSRIRTEHFPLTLESARPSHTSQYLCASSEEGLFTEAFFGQGTRLTVV.